Below, one T cell receptor beta chain is given with its context. Here immunoSEQ multiplex PCR was the method, and the copy in TCRdb shows in-frame clones only, minus some. The sample carries some 14,000 clones, about 86% recorded once. This record comes from a study of blood T cell repertoires in COVID-19. CDR1 and CDR2 from the germline V gene are LNHDA and SQIVND (reference sequence). CDR3 length: 16 amino acids. V shed 3 bases and J 3 bases; nucleotides not matched to a gene: 6. The chain links TRBV19 to TRBJ2-3; TRBD2 aligns across 10 bases. Sequenced material: peripheral blood. This receptor was taken from a man aged 60-69 years with acute or convalescent COVID-19. The CDR3 is CASSIRLAGETDTQYF. The CDR3 DNA sequence: TGTGCCAGTAGTATTCGGCTAGCGGGAGAGACAGATACGCAGTATTTT.